This T cell receptor (beta chain) was found in a study of shared clonotypes between healthy human individuals. Turning to the study itself: Each donor contributed plates that comprised three CD4 naive, three CD4 memory, two CD8 naive and one CD8 memory.

Regarding the study as a whole: Estimated richness was generally greater in naive than memory subsets.

Remarks on this clone: Its antigen is still unknown.

Germline-derived CDR1 and CDR2 are SGHVS and FQNEAQ. The V gene lost 0 bases and the J gene lost 0 bases, with 13 bases spanning the gap. The CDR3 covers 17 residues. Libraries were prepared by immunoSEQ multiplex PCR; TCRdb keeps only in-frame clonotypes and omits some of them. The data contain about 2 million clones, about 95% of them singletons. CD45RO-negative cells were positively selected for CCR7, leaving out terminally differentiated effector memory CD45RA+ cells. Each sample came from a Caucasian adult donor living in Nashville, Tennessee. This chain links TRBV7-8 with TRBJ2-3; D is unclear. The material sequenced was naive CD8+ T cells sorted from blood. This TCR came from a man between 18 and 29 years old in good health. The CDR3 loop is CASSLALPQSSTDTQYF. DNA of the CDR3: TGTGCCAGCAGCTTAGCGCTGCCACAATCTAGCACAGATACGCAGTATTTT.